Each of the 3 T cell receptor beta chains below was sequenced from the same sample in a study of cytomegalovirus exposure and HLA in healthy donors. Primers included in the PCR were 60 Vbeta and 13 Jbeta primers. Libraries were prepared by immunoSEQ multiplex PCR; TCRdb keeps only in-frame clonotypes and omits some of them. The table has about 100,000 clones, about 85% seen once. What was sequenced was PBMCs. All receptors come from a man under 40 in good health and CMV-seronegative.

The chain joins TRBV6-1 to TRBJ1-2; weak D call: TRBD1 (6 bases). This CDR3 is built from 14 residues. Germline values: CDR1 MNHNS, CDR2 SASEGT. This CDR3 is CAIGARGSYYGYTF. CDR3 nucleotide sequence: TGTGCTATTGGGGCCAGGGGATCTTACTATGGCTACACCTTC.

This sequence joins TRBV7-9 and TRBJ2-7; TRBD1 agrees at 7 bases. CDR1 SEHNR and CDR2 FQNEAQ come from the germline V gene (reference sequence). Losses at the gene ends were 5 bases for V and 0 bases for J; bases not matched to a gene: 10. The CDR3 extends over 16 amino acids. CDR3 residues: CASSHNRDSPSYEQYF. The CDR3 DNA follows: TGTGCCAGCAGCCACAACCGGGACAGTCCCTCCTACGAGCAGTACTTC.

This clone was found a few times. This chain joins TRBV4-2 and TRBJ2-7; TRBD1 matches at 7 bases. This CDR3 has 15 amino acids. Per germline, CDR1 LGHNA and CDR2 YNFKEQ. V was pared by 0 bases and J by 6 bases, with 8 bases of the junction left unmatched. The CDR3 is CASSQDQQGRVEQYF. In nucleotides, the CDR3 is TGTGCCAGCAGCCAAGACCAACAGGGGCGAGTCGAGCAGTACTTC.